This entry lists 19 T cell receptor beta chains sequenced from one sample in a study of blood T cell repertoires in COVID-19. Clones were read by immunoSEQ multiplex PCR, and TCRdb kept only the in-frame ones, dropping some. The sample holds about 210,000 clones, approximately 83% seen once. Sequenced material: peripheral blood. The receptors come from a woman between 35 and 50 years old with active or convalescent COVID-19.

This clone was counted between two and nine times. The rearrangement joins TRBV27 to TRBJ2-7, with 9 positions matching TRBD2. The CDR3 runs to 15 residues. Germline V gives CDR1 MNHEY, CDR2 SMNVEV (reference sequence). Losses at the gene ends were 2 bases for V and 3 bases for J; bases not matched to a gene: 5. CDR3 amino acids: CASSLRASGIYEQYF. DNA for the CDR3: TGTGCCAGCAGTTTACGGGCTAGCGGGATCTACGAGCAGTACTTC.

V gene TRBV7-9 combines with J gene TRBJ2-1; 9 nucleotides line up with TRBD1. The CDR3 length is 15 residues. The V gene end was trimmed by 4 bases and the J gene end by 7 bases; junction bases not matched to a gene: 8. In germline, CDR1 is SEHNR, CDR2 FQNEAQ (reference sequence). CDR3 nucleotides: TGTGCCAGCAGCTCGAGGGACAGGGAGACAAATGAGCAGTTCTTC. This translates into CASSSRDRETNEQFF.

CDR3 coding DNA: TGTGCCAGCAGCTTAACAGGGGGACACCTGAACACTGAAGCTTTCTTT. Translating gives CASSLTGGHLNTEAFF. The chain uses TRBV7-3 and TRBJ1-1, with a possible D match to TRBD1 (6 bases). Trimming took 0 bases from V and 0 from J, leaving 11 bases between them. The CDR3 loop spans 16 amino acids. Germline V CDR1 and CDR2: SGHTA, FQGTGA.

The chain recombines TRBV28 with TRBJ1-2; the match to TRBD1 covers 10 bases. The germline V gene encodes CDR1 MDHEN and CDR2 SYDVKM. With 2 bases clipped from V and 8 bases from J, the junction kept 11 bases outside the gene matches. The CDR3 sequence is 16 residues long. This CDR3 is CASSLRGQGRGGGYTF. In nucleotides, the CDR3 is TGTGCCAGCAGTTTAAGGGGACAGGGGCGAGGTGGGGGCTACACCTTC.

The V gene is TRBV10-3, the J gene TRBJ2-5; D may be TRBD2 (6 bases). The length of the CDR3 is 15 residues. The V gene lost 0 bases and the J gene lost 2 bases, with 10 bases spanning the gap. Per germline, CDR1 ENHRY and CDR2 SYGVKD. Written as DNA, the CDR3 is TGTGCCATCAGTGAGTCTAGCGGCCGGCAAGAGACCCAGTACTTC. This gives the protein CAISESSGRQETQYF.

This chain connects TRBV27 to TRBJ1-2; weak D call: TRBD1 (5 bases). V was shortened by 5 bases and J by 0 bases, with 10 bases between the two germline ends. Germline values: CDR1 MNHEY, CDR2 SMNVEV (reference sequence). The CDR3 contains 14 residues. CDR3 loop: CASSLRAANYGYTF. CDR3 nucleotides: TGTGCCAGCAGTCTCAGGGCTGCTAACTATGGCTACACCTTC.

The V call is TRBV27, the J call TRBJ2-7, with 9 positions matching TRBD2. Germline CDR1 reads MNHEY; CDR2 reads SMNVEV (reference sequence). V lost 2 bases, J lost 6 bases, and 11 bases stayed unmatched. The CDR3 runs to 16 residues. CDR3 in amino acids: CASSLPTRTSVGEQYF. DNA for the CDR3: TGTGCCAGCAGTTTACCCACCAGGACTAGCGTAGGCGAGCAGTACTTC.

The J gene is TRBJ1-5, the V gene TRBV21-1; the table's D call of TRBD1 was not tested on the DNA. TRBV21-1 is described as a pseudogene. This CDR3 is built from 16 residues. The CDR3 DNA sequence: TGTGCCAGCAGCAAAGTTGGAGACAGGGGAAGTCAGCCCCAGCATTTT. Translating gives CASSKVGDRGSQPQHF.

This clone appeared a single time. CDR3 in amino acids: CASSGQVKGSYEQYF. CDR3 nucleotides: TGTGCCAGCAGTGGACAGGTAAAGGGCTCCTACGAGCAGTACTTC. This chain joins TRBV25-1 and TRBJ2-7; D perhaps matches TRBD1 (6 bases). The CDR3 is made up of 15 amino acids. Germline V gene data show CDR1 as MGHDK and CDR2 as SYGVNS. V lost 4 bases and J 0 bases, leaving 13 bases between the germline ends.

The rearrangement joins TRBV6-5 to TRBJ1-6; a weak D match, TRBD1 (6 bases). Germline V gene sequence: CDR1 MNHEY, CDR2 SVGAGI. V was trimmed by 4 bases and J by 8 bases, leaving 12 bases between them. This CDR3 is 14 amino acids long. The CDR3 loop reads CASSSTGEYSPLHF. For the CDR3, the DNA is TGTGCCAGCAGTTCGACAGGTGAATATTCACCCCTCCACTTT.

The CDR3 loop reads CASSLETGEEGYTF. CDR3 DNA sequence: TGTGCCAGCAGCTTAGAGACAGGGGAAGAGGGCTACACCTTC. V usage is TRBV11-3 and J usage is TRBJ1-2; TRBD1 aligns across 8 bases. The CDR3 has 14 residues. Germline V gene lookup returns CDR1 SGHNT and CDR2 YENEEA. V trimming: 0 bases; J trimming: 8 bases; junction bases outside the gene matches: 5.

The chain combines TRBV6-5 with TRBJ1-4; no clear D. Germline assignment: CDR1 MNHEY and CDR2 SVGAGI. The CDR3 spans 15 residues. The V gene lost 8 bases and the J gene lost 0 bases, with 13 bases spanning the gap. Here the CDR3 DNA reads TGTGCCAGCCGGGTGTCGGCAGCAACTAATGAAAAACTGTTTTTT. Its translation: CASRVSAATNEKLFF.

This chain connects TRBV12-5 to TRBJ2-7, with 8 bases identical to TRBD1. Germline CDR1 reads LGHNT; CDR2 reads FRNRAP. The CDR3 has 14 amino acids. The V and J ends lost 1 base and 3 bases, in that order; junction bases with no gene match: 2. The CDR3 DNA follows: TGTGCTAGTGGTTTGGCCGGACAGGGCTACGAGCAGTACTTC. Encoded protein: CASGLAGQGYEQYF.

The V gene is TRBV3-1 (or the pseudogene TRBV3-2), the J gene TRBJ1-2; possibly TRBD1 for D (5 bases). CDR1 is LGHDT and CDR2 is YNNKEL in the germline V gene (reference sequence). Deletions cut 3 bases from V and 4 bases from J, with 15 bases between. This CDR3 comprises 15 residues. In DNA, the CDR3 is TGTGCCAGCAGCCACCCGGGGGATTTAGGCTATGGCTACACCTTC. Translated, it gives CASSHPGDLGYGYTF.

CDR3 DNA: TGTGCCAGCAGCTATGGACTCGGGACTAGAACTAATGAGCAGTTCTTC. Protein: CASSYGLGTRTNEQFF. The chain has TRBV5-8 and TRBJ2-1, with 8 bases that match TRBD2. The CDR3 has 16 amino acids. V shed 3 bases, J shed 7 bases, and the junction held 12 bases outside the gene matches. Germline CDR1 is SGHTS and CDR2 is YDEGEE. The whole variable domain, filled in from reference TRBV5-8 and TRBJ2-1, reads EAGVTQSPTHLIKTRGQQATLRCSPISGHTSVYWYQQALGLGLQFLLWYDEGEERNRGNFPPRFSGRQFPNYSSELNVNALELEDSALYLCASSYGLGTRTNEQFFGPGTRLTVL.

The gene calls are TRBV6-5 and TRBJ1-2, with 7 bases matching TRBD1. V lost 4 bases to trimming and J lost 3 bases; unmatched junction nucleotides: 2. Per germline, CDR1 MNHEY and CDR2 SVGAGI. The CDR3 is 13 amino acids. The CDR3 DNA follows: TGTGCCAGCAGTTTAGGACAGGACTATGGCTACACCTTC. Translated, it gives CASSLGQDYGYTF.

The chain recombines TRBV19 with TRBJ1-4, with 8 bases fitting TRBD1. The J segment lost 7 bases and the V segment lost 5 bases, leaving 9 bases of the junction unmatched. The CDR3 runs 15 residues. Germline CDR1 is LNHDA and CDR2 is SQIVND (reference sequence). CDR3 sequence (DNA): TGTGCCAGTAGTCCCTCGGACAGGGAAAGTGAAAAACTGTTTTTT. This gives the protein CASSPSDRESEKLFF.

The chain is built from TRBV19 and TRBJ2-1; 7 bases align to TRBD2. V shed 3 bases and J 5 bases; nucleotides not matched to a gene: 1. This CDR3 contains 13 residues. The germline V gene has CDR1 LNHDA and CDR2 SQIVND (reference sequence). CDR3 coding DNA: TGTGCCAGTAGTATTACTAGCGACAATGAGCAGTTCTTC. Its protein product is CASSITSDNEQFF.

The chain recombines TRBV4-1 with TRBJ2-7; 7 nucleotides align to TRBD2. V shed 3 bases and J 1 base; nucleotides not matched to a gene: 12. Per germline, CDR1 MGHRA and CDR2 YSYEKL. CDR3 length equals 17 residues. CDR3 coding DNA: TGCGCCAGCAGCCACTCAAGCGGCCTAGCGGTTTCCTACGAGCAGTACTTC. Its translation: CASSHSSGLAVSYEQYF.